Listed here are 30 T cell receptor beta chains from one sample, sequenced in a study of identical twins (TCRdb year 2016). Preparation of the library involved 5' RACE. The listed sequencing device is Illumina HiSeq 2000. TCRdb took the public reads, trimmed them with fastp at Q25, ran MiXCR for clone calling and kept in-frame beta chains. Each record represents a unique CDR3 protein, reported with the most common genes and DNA among its rows. The table for this sample lists around 1.7 million distinct CDR3 sequences; 25% to 35% of them were counted only once. Approximately 0.29% of the sample is held by the ten biggest clonotypes. The sample was cord blood. Source of these receptors: a newborn girl in good health.

The V gene is TRBV5-8, the J gene TRBJ1-5; 11 nucleotides align to TRBD1. The CDR3 has 16 amino acids. The V gene's germline CDR1 is SGHTS and CDR2 YDEGEE. The trim removed 1 base at V and 6 bases at J, leaving 6 bases unmatched. CDR3 amino acids: CASSLHGQGARQPQHF. The CDR3 coding sequence is TGTGCCAGCAGCTTGCATGGACAGGGGGCACGTCAGCCCCAGCATTTT.

This clonotype has a handful of counts. Here the CDR3 reads CASSLDGLARGEQFF. The CDR3 region has the DNA TGCGCCAGCAGCTTGGACGGACTAGCCAGGGGTGAGCAGTTCTTC. This sequence joins TRBV5-1 and TRBJ2-1, with TRBD2 matching 8 bases. CDR3 length: 15 residues. J gave up 9 bases and V 0 bases, and 8 bases lay outside the gene matches. CDR1 and CDR2 (germline): SGHRS, YFSETQ.

This clonotype was observed a few times. The gene calls are TRBV10-3 and TRBJ1-5; 7 nucleotides align to TRBD1. V dropped 5 bases and J dropped 5; count of bases not matched to a gene: 6. Germline CDR1 and CDR2: ENHRY and SYGVKD. This CDR3 spans 14 amino acids. This chain's CDR3 is CAISLTGTDQPQHF. Here the CDR3 DNA reads TGTGCCATCAGTCTGACAGGGACTGATCAGCCCCAGCATTTT.

The genes are TRBV10-3 and TRBJ2-3; possible D gene TRBD2, 5 bases. This CDR3 is built from 15 residues. Trimming removed 4 bases from V and 1 base from J, with 12 bases in between. The V gene's germline CDR1 is ENHRY and CDR2 SYGVKD. The CDR3 is CAISGGLRRTDTQYF. The CDR3 DNA is TGTGCCATCAGTGGAGGGCTTCGACGCACAGATACGCAGTATTTT.

Only a few counts were recorded for this clonotype. CDR3 in amino acids: CASSLEDSRRIYEQYF. The CDR3 DNA follows: TGTGCCAGCAGCTTGGAAGACAGTAGACGGATATACGAGCAGTACTTC. The rearrangement links TRBV5-6 to TRBJ2-7; TRBD1 might be the D (5 bases). Between the trimmed V and J ends, which lost 0 bases and 4 bases, there was a span of 17 bases. From germline, CDR1 is SGHDT and CDR2 YYEEEE. This CDR3 has 16 amino acids.

The chain employs TRBV29-1 and TRBJ2-7, with D perhaps being TRBD1 or TRBD2 (7 bases each). V lost 4 bases to trimming and J lost 1 base, with 14 bases between them. Per germline, CDR1 SQVTM and CDR2 ANQGSEA. The CDR3 has 14 residues. The CDR3 DNA reads as TGCAGCGTTGCAGGGAGGGACAGTTCCTACGAGCAGTACTTC. Its protein is CSVAGRDSSYEQYF.

This chain links TRBV20-1 with TRBJ1-5, with D maybe TRBD1 (6 bases). From germline, CDR1 is DFQATT and CDR2 SNEGSKA (reference sequence). V was clipped by 0 bases and J by 4 bases, with 16 bases between them. This CDR3 spans 16 amino acids. CDR3 coding DNA: TGCAGTGCTAGAGATCAGGCAGGGGTCCTAAATCAGCCCCAGCATTTT. It translates to CSARDQAGVLNQPQHF.

Many counts were recorded for this clonotype. The chain is built from TRBV10-3 and TRBJ2-3, with unresolved D. V was trimmed by 0 bases and J by 8 bases, leaving 6 bases between them. The CDR3 runs to 12 residues. Germline CDR1 ENHRY, CDR2 SYGVKD. CDR3 sequence (DNA): TGTGCCATCAGTGAGTCCCTTAGTACGCAGTATTTT. Residues: CAISESLSTQYF.

The chain combines TRBV20-1 with TRBJ2-3; D gene unclear. CDR1 is DFQATT, CDR2 SNEGSKA, per germline (reference sequence). This CDR3 has 12 amino acids. CDR3 region: CGLTRSTDTQYF. The CDR3 bases are TGCGGCCTTACCAGGAGCACAGATACGCAGTATTTT.

This clonotype was counted a few times. The V and J genes are TRBV20-1 and TRBJ1-2; possibly TRBD1 for D (5 bases). Between the trimmed V and J ends, which lost 6 bases and 4 bases, there was a span of 12 bases. Looked up from germline, CDR1 is DFQATT and CDR2 is SNEGSKA (reference sequence). The CDR3 consists of 12 residues. CDR3 residues: CSAPDTLYGYTF. The CDR3 DNA reads as TGCAGTGCCCCGGACACCCTCTATGGCTACACCTTC.

This rearrangement joins TRBV5-1 to TRBJ1-1; 7 positions match TRBD1. Per germline, CDR1 SGHRS and CDR2 YFSETQ. V lost 5 bases to trimming and J lost 3 bases; unmatched junction nucleotides: 7. The CDR3 has 14 amino acids. This CDR3 is CASSDQGGDTEAFF. CDR3 nucleotides: TGCGCCAGCAGTGACCAGGGGGGCGACACTGAAGCTTTCTTT.

J is TRBJ2-3 and V is TRBV7-2, with TRBD2 as a possible D gene (6 bases). With 5 bases removed from V and 0 bases from J, the gap between germline ends came to 18 bases. The CDR3 covers 17 residues. Germline CDR1 reads SGHTA; CDR2 reads FQGNSA. CDR3 amino acids: CASSPTRGSPSTDTQYF. The DNA for the CDR3 is TGTGCCAGCAGCCCGACGCGGGGTAGCCCTAGCACAGATACGCAGTATTTT.

The chain joins TRBV4-1 to TRBJ2-3, with D possibly called TRBD1 or TRBD2 (6 bases each). Germline CDR1 is MGHRA and CDR2 is YSYEKL. The CDR3 contains 16 residues. The V end was cut by 3 bases, the J end by 2 bases, with 15 bases between. The CDR3 loop is CASSHGPGAATDTQYF. In nucleotides, the CDR3 is TGCGCCAGCAGCCACGGTCCGGGGGCGGCCACAGATACGCAGTATTTT.

On this clonotype itself: An end of the junction does not agree with germline; a read error may underlie this. The CDR3 protein is CAGRFQGEQFF. CDR3 in DNA: TGTGCCGGCAGATTTCAGGGTGAGCAGTTCTTC. V gene TRBV28 combines with J gene TRBJ2-1; possibly TRBD1 for D (5 bases). The CDR3 runs to 11 residues. Germline loops: CDR1 MDHEN, CDR2 SYDVKM. Complete variable domain (other parts from reference TRBV28 and TRBJ2-1): DVKVTQSSRYLVKRTGEKVFLECVQDMDHENMFWYRQDPGLGLRLIYFSYDVKMKEKGDIPEGYSVSREKKERFSLILESASTNQTSMYLCAGRFQGEQFFGPGTRLTVL.

The chain links TRBV11-2 to TRBJ1-6; D is unclear. This CDR3 is 15 amino acids long. Germline CDR1 SGHAT, CDR2 FQNNGV. The ends were cut back, 5 bases at V and 6 bases at J, with 14 bases in the middle. In DNA form, the CDR3 reads TGTGCCAGCAGCCCTGACGGAATAAGTAATTCACCCCTCCACTTT. Translating gives CASSPDGISNSPLHF.

This sequence joins TRBV28 and TRBJ2-5, with no clear D. Looked up from germline, CDR1 is MDHEN and CDR2 is SYDVKM. This CDR3 has 14 amino acids. Between the trimmed V and J ends, which lost 2 bases and 4 bases, there was a span of 11 bases. In DNA, the CDR3 is TGTGCCAGCAGTTTAACTGGCTATATAGAGACCCAGTACTTC. Protein: CASSLTGYIETQYF. Complete variable domain (other parts from reference TRBV28 and TRBJ2-5): DVKVTQSSRYLVKRTGEKVFLECVQDMDHENMFWYRQDPGLGLRLIYFSYDVKMKEKGDIPEGYSVSREKKERFSLILESASTNQTSMYLCASSLTGYIETQYFGPGTRLLVL.

This clonotype was seen a few times. The V and J genes are TRBV6-5 and TRBJ1-2, with a possible D match to TRBD1 (6 bases). Per germline, CDR1 MNHEY and CDR2 SVGAGI. The ends were cut back, 0 bases at V and 8 bases at J, with 19 bases in the middle. The CDR3 contains 16 residues. The CDR3 here is CASSYSRGGAFYGYTF. As DNA, the CDR3 is TGTGCCAGCAGTTACTCGAGGGGGGGCGCATTTTACGGCTACACCTTC.

In its sample, this clonotype was seen a few times. V gene TRBV7-8 combines with J gene TRBJ1-5; 7 bases fit TRBD1. After removal of 1 base from V and 3 bases from J, the junction contained 6 bases not matched to a gene. The CDR3 contains 16 residues. Germline V CDR1 and CDR2: SGHVS, FQNEAQ. The CDR3 here is CASSLETGRNNQPQHF. The DNA for the CDR3 is TGTGCCAGCAGCTTAGAGACAGGGAGGAACAATCAGCCCCAGCATTTT.

The rearrangement uses TRBV14 and TRBJ1-2; D unclear. The CDR3 extends over 16 amino acids. The V end lost 0 bases, the J end lost 1 base, and 12 bases lay between the germline ends. The V gene's germline CDR1 is SGHDN and CDR2 FVKESK. In nucleotides, the CDR3 is TGTGCCAGCAGCCAAGAATTTGGCAGTATTAACTATGGCTACACCTTC. Translated: CASSQEFGSINYGYTF.

The chain uses TRBV2 and TRBJ1-2, with D perhaps matching TRBD1 (6 bases). This CDR3 has 15 residues. V was pared by 7 bases and J by 4 bases, with 19 bases between. Germline assignment: CDR1 SNHLY and CDR2 FYNNEI. DNA for the CDR3: TGTGCCAGCAAGGAGAGGGGGGGCTTAGCCTATGGCTACACCTTC. Translation gives CASKERGGLAYGYTF.

This clonotype was observed a few times. The genes are TRBV6-1 and TRBJ2-2; possible D gene TRBD1, 6 bases. Germline loops: CDR1 MNHNS, CDR2 SASEGT. The V end lost 7 bases, the J end lost 8 bases, and 11 bases lay between the germline ends. The CDR3 length is 12 residues. DNA of the CDR3: TGTGCCAGCATTCCCGGGACAGGGGAGCTGTTTTTT. Its translation: CASIPGTGELFF.

The chain recombines TRBV10-3 with TRBJ1-1; no reliable D call. Germline lookup yields CDR1 ENHRY and CDR2 SYGVKD. The V and J ends lost 6 bases and 0 bases respectively, with 11 bases between them. The CDR3 sequence is 14 residues long. The CDR3 sequence is CAIRIGTVNTEAFF. DNA for the CDR3: TGTGCCATCAGGATTGGAACAGTGAACACTGAAGCTTTCTTT.

CDR3 sequence: CASSGLGSSNQPQHF. The DNA of the CDR3 is TGTGCCAGCAGTGGGTTAGGGTCTTCCAATCAGCCCCAGCATTTT. This chain links TRBV6-1 with TRBJ1-5, with D uncertain. Germline CDR1 is MNHNS and CDR2 is SASEGT. This CDR3 region has 15 residues. V lost 4 bases and J 3 bases, leaving 13 bases between the germline ends.

V and J are TRBV4-1 and TRBJ2-3; 7 bases align to TRBD2. The CDR3 is 16 amino acids. V trimming: 4 bases; J trimming: 3 bases; junction bases outside the gene matches: 10. The germline V gene encodes CDR1 MGHRA and CDR2 YSYEKL. CDR3 residues: CASSPERGRRTDTQYF. CDR3 DNA: TGCGCCAGCAGCCCCGAGCGGGGCCGGAGGACAGATACGCAGTATTTT.

This sequence joins TRBV6-5 and TRBJ2-2; tentatively, D is TRBD2 (5 bases). The CDR3 has 16 residues. The ends were cut back, 0 bases at V and 7 bases at J, with 15 bases in the middle. CDR1 is MNHEY, CDR2 SVGAGI, per germline. The CDR3 DNA follows: TGTGCCAGCAGTTACTCGAGTCCGGGGATCGGCGGGGAGCTGTTTTTT. This translates into CASSYSSPGIGGELFF.

The chain has TRBV5-1 and TRBJ2-5; D might be TRBD1 (5 bases). CDR1 and CDR2 from the germline V gene are SGHRS and YFSETQ. CDR3 length: 14 residues. Deletions cut 4 bases from V and 5 bases from J, with 15 bases between. CDR3 DNA sequence: TGCGCCAGCAGCCCTGAAAGGGGCGATGAGACCCAGTACTTC. It encodes CASSPERGDETQYF.

J is TRBJ1-2 and V is TRBV4-2; D gene unclear. The V end was cut by 0 bases, the J end by 2 bases, with 13 bases between. There are 16 residues in the CDR3. Germline V CDR1 and CDR2: LGHNA, YNFKEQ. CDR3 DNA: TGTGCCAGCAGCCAAGACCAAGGCAGCCGAAACTATGGCTACACCTTC. Its protein is CASSQDQGSRNYGYTF.

This clonotype was counted once. A read error may produce the germline difference seen at one junction end. V and J are TRBV4-2 and TRBJ1-2; no reliable D call. Germline CDR1 and CDR2: LGHNA and YNFKEQ. This CDR3 region has 13 residues. Written as DNA, the CDR3 is TGTGCCAGCAGCCAAGAGTCTAACTATGGCTGCACCTTC. This translates into CASSQESNYGCTF.

This CDR3 reads CASSDGPAGTYEQYF. CDR3 bases: TGTGCCAGCAGTGATGGGCCAGCGGGTACCTACGAGCAGTACTTC. The V call is TRBV25-1, the J call TRBJ2-7, with a possible D match to TRBD2 (6 bases). CDR1 and CDR2 (germline): MGHDK, SYGVNS. This CDR3 is built from 15 residues. Trimming removed 3 bases from V and 2 bases from J, with 14 bases in between.

The gene calls are TRBV29-1 and TRBJ2-6; D is undetermined. CDR3 size: 11 residues. The V gene's germline CDR1 is SQVTM and CDR2 ANQGSEA. In nucleotides, the CDR3 is TGCAGTGTCCTAGAGGCCAACGTCCTGACTTTC. This translates into CSVLEANVLTF.